The present T cell receptor (beta chain) was sequenced within a study of T cell clonotyping in hematopoietic cell transplantation. Whole-study results and caveats: CD4 and CD8 repertoire contributions could not be separated without sorting.

Recipients were bled about 28 days pretransplant and at posttransplant days 30, 100, 180. Worth noting for this clone: The antigen remains undetermined.

The protocol was immunoSEQ multiplex PCR, while the TCRdb copy is restricted to in-frame clones and leaves out a portion. The sample yields approximately 4,200 clones, 95% seen once. The source of this sequence is a male patient aged 45-60 years who had an allogeneic stem cell transplant from a related donor, so the T cells may come from the graft donor. Some clones in this sample may be carry-over from other donors' samples. The material sequenced was PBMCs, taken 30 days after allogeneic stem cell transplant.

DNA of the CDR3: TGTGCCAGCAGCGTAAGCGTCTCAGGGGAGACCCAGTACTTC. Protein: CASSVSVSGETQYF. This chain links TRBV9 with TRBJ2-5, with TRBD1 as a possible D gene (5 bases). The CDR3 is 14 residues long. CDR1 and CDR2 (germline): SGDLS, YYNGEE. Trimming took off 1 base at V and 5 bases at J, with 12 bases between the two ends.